These 22 T cell receptor beta chains originate from one sample sequenced in a study of T cells in Graves' hyperthyroidism and ophthalmopathy. Regions amplified from RNA transcripts were the TCR beta CDR3 regions. The TCR CDR3 first-round RT-PCR relied on the HTBI primer set. Each CDR3 protein is one row after TCRdb ran MiXCR on the multiplex PCR reads. The sample consists of roughly 500,000 distinct CDR3 sequences, approximately 23% of them appearing once. Material for sequencing was blood. Receptor source: a woman aged 70-85 years with Graves' ophthalmopathy.

V usage is TRBV7-2 and J usage is TRBJ2-7; no clear D. Germline loops: CDR1 SGHTA, CDR2 FQGNSA. This CDR3 spans 14 amino acids. Trimming took off 0 bases at V and 2 bases at J, with 8 bases between the two ends. The CDR3, as DNA: TGTGCCAGCAGCTTAGCTGTACCCCCCTACGAGCAGTACTTC. Translation gives CASSLAVPPYEQYF.

The V call is TRBV28, the J call TRBJ1-1; perhaps TRBD1 as D (6 bases). This CDR3 has 12 residues. Trimming took off 10 bases at V and 6 bases at J, with 15 bases between the two ends. The V gene's germline CDR1 is MDHEN and CDR2 SYDVKM. CDR3 sequence: CATLNRVPEAFF. The CDR3 DNA is TGTGCCACCCTAAACAGGGTCCCTGAAGCTTTCTTT.

CDR3 DNA: TGCAGTGCTATTAATTTGGGACACCCCACAGATACGCAGTATTTT. Its protein product is CSAINLGHPTDTQYF. The chain combines TRBV20-1 with TRBJ2-3, with D possibly being TRBD1 (6 bases). The CDR3 runs to 15 residues. Germline V gene data show CDR1 as DFQATT and CDR2 as SNEGSKA (reference sequence). Trimming removed 4 bases from V and 2 bases from J, with 16 bases in between.

This clonotype was observed a few times. The CDR3 coding sequence is TGTGCTAGTGGCTCGGGACAGGTGAGTCCCATTTTCTTT. Amino acid sequence: CASGSGQVSPIFF. The V gene is TRBV12-5, the J gene TRBJ1-1, with 8 bases matching TRBD1. The CDR3 covers 13 residues. The V segment lost 6 bases and the J segment 13 bases; nucleotides outside the gene matches: 13. CDR1 LGHNT and CDR2 FRNRAP come from the germline V gene.

Here the CDR3 reads CASAPLRLADPSTDTQYF. Written as DNA, the CDR3 is TGCGCCAGCGCGCCGTTGAGACTAGCGGATCCTAGCACAGATACGCAGTATTTT. V gene TRBV5-1 combines with J gene TRBJ2-3, with 9 bases that match TRBD2. From germline, CDR1 is SGHRS and CDR2 YFSETQ. J gave up 0 bases and V 7 bases, and 15 bases lay outside the gene matches. The CDR3 contains 18 residues. Looking up the rest from reference TRBV5-1 and TRBJ2-3 gives the full variable domain: KAGVTQTPRYLIKTRGQQVTLSCSPISGHRSVSWYQQTPGQGLQFLFEYFSETQRNKGNFPGRFSGRQFSNSRSEMNVSTLELGDSALYLCASAPLRLADPSTDTQYFGPGTRLTVL.

V usage is TRBV20-1 and J usage is TRBJ2-7; D gene unclear. Trimming left V 5 bases short and J 1 base short, with 12 bases between. CDR1 is DFQATT and CDR2 is SNEGSKA in the germline V gene (reference sequence). The CDR3 loop spans 13 amino acids. Written as DNA, the CDR3 is TGCAGTGCTGCGATCAGTAATTCCTACGAGCAGTACTTC. It is translated as CSAAISNSYEQYF.

The genes are TRBV28 and TRBJ2-2; D possibly corresponds to TRBD1 (6 bases). Trimming left V 4 bases short and J 9 bases short, with 12 bases between. This CDR3 is built from 13 residues. Germline CDR1 MDHEN, CDR2 SYDVKM. In DNA, the CDR3 is TGTGCCAGCAGTTCACAGGGCGCCCGGGAGCTGTTTTTT. Translating it yields CASSSQGARELFF.

The chain uses TRBV4-1 and TRBJ1-3; TRBD1 is a possible D gene (6 bases). Trimming stripped 2 bases from V and 2 bases from J, with 13 bases between. Germline V gene lookup returns CDR1 MGHRA and CDR2 YSYEKL. CDR3 length: 16 amino acids. The CDR3 DNA is TGCGCCAGCAGCCAACCACTGGGGGCCACTGGAAACACCATATATTTT. It specifies CASSQPLGATGNTIYF.

V usage is TRBV9 and J usage is TRBJ2-7, with D possibly matching TRBD1 (7 bases). Germline V gene lookup returns CDR1 SGDLS and CDR2 YYNGEE. The CDR3 loop spans 15 amino acids. Trimming took 4 bases from V and 4 from J, leaving 18 bases between them. The CDR3 coding sequence is TGTGCCAGCAGCTCAGGAGGGGGCGATCTGTACGAGCAGTACTTC. Translating it yields CASSSGGGDLYEQYF.

V and J are TRBV19 and TRBJ1-2; TRBD1 agrees at 8 bases. The germline V gene encodes CDR1 LNHDA and CDR2 SQIVND (reference sequence). Germline trimming cut 4 bases from V and 6 bases from J; bases unmatched to any gene: 19. The CDR3 sequence is 18 residues long. CDR3 DNA sequence: TGTGCCAGTAGTACCCAAGCAGGGGGCGCCTTCGCCGCGGATGGCTACACCTTC. It encodes CASSTQAGGAFAADGYTF.

This clonotype was picked up many times. The rearrangement joins TRBV27 to TRBJ2-2, with D possibly being TRBD2 (5 bases). Germline V gene lookup returns CDR1 MNHEY and CDR2 SMNVEV (reference sequence). The V and J ends lost 6 bases and 5 bases respectively, with 7 bases between them. CDR3 length: 12 amino acids. The CDR3 loop is CASSSGTGELFF. The CDR3 DNA reads TGTGCCAGCAGCTCGGGAACCGGGGAGCTGTTTTTT.

The chain combines TRBV20-1 with TRBJ2-7, with 9 bases that match TRBD2. The V gene's germline CDR1 is DFQATT and CDR2 SNEGSKA (reference sequence). V gave up 5 bases and J gave up 2 bases; unmatched junction bases: 7. This CDR3 spans 14 amino acids. The CDR3 coding sequence is TGCAGTGCTTCTATTAGCGGGAGAGCCTACGAGCAGTACTTC. Its protein is CSASISGRAYEQYF.

This clonotype was detected only a few times. The chain links TRBV3-1 to TRBJ1-2, with 7 nucleotides matching TRBD1. CDR3 length: 15 residues. The V gene's germline CDR1 is LGHDT and CDR2 YNNKEL (reference sequence). Losses at the gene ends were 4 bases for V and 4 bases for J; bases not matched to a gene: 9. CDR3 region: CASSPTMGQRYGYTF. DNA of the CDR3: TGTGCCAGCAGCCCCACAATGGGACAGCGCTATGGCTACACCTTC.

J is TRBJ2-4 and V is TRBV29-1; 7 nucleotides line up with TRBD1. CDR1 and CDR2 (germline): SQVTM, ANQGSEA. The CDR3 runs to 14 residues. Trimming cost V 6 bases and J 7 bases; bases outside gene matches: 12. The CDR3 is CSVDRNGRGNIQYF. CDR3 bases: TGCAGCGTGGACAGGAATGGAAGGGGCAACATTCAGTACTTC.

The genes are TRBV5-5 and TRBJ2-1, with D maybe TRBD2 (5 bases). Germline V gives CDR1 SGHKS, CDR2 YYEKEE (reference sequence). CDR3 length: 14 residues. The V end was cut by 2 bases, the J end by 7 bases, with 13 bases between. The DNA of the CDR3 is TGTGCCAGCAGCTTCCAACCGGGGTTGAATGAGCAGTTCTTC. This translates into CASSFQPGLNEQFF.

The chain joins TRBV6-1 to TRBJ2-1, with a tentative D call TRBD2 (6 bases). From germline, CDR1 is MNHNS and CDR2 SASEGT. Trimming left V 3 bases short and J 4 bases short, with 13 bases between. The CDR3 is made up of 15 amino acids. DNA of the CDR3: TGTGCCAGCAGTGATCTGGGGGGTCTTTACAATGAGCAGTTCTTC. It specifies CASSDLGGLYNEQFF.

This sequence joins TRBV3-1 and TRBJ2-1; TRBD1 agrees at 7 bases. Germline CDR1 and CDR2: LGHDT and YNNKEL (reference sequence). The CDR3 is 15 amino acids. The trim removed 4 bases at V and 4 bases at J, leaving 7 bases unmatched. Written as DNA, the CDR3 is TGTGCCAGCAGCCCAGGACAGGCCGGTTACAATGAGCAGTTCTTC. It translates to CASSPGQAGYNEQFF.

V and J are TRBV9 and TRBJ1-4; TRBD1 matches 7 bases. Germline values: CDR1 SGDLS, CDR2 YYNGEE. CDR3 length: 14 amino acids. Trimming cost V 4 bases and J 8 bases; bases outside gene matches: 8. This chain's CDR3 is CASSPSQGSEKLFF. In DNA form, the CDR3 reads TGTGCCAGCAGCCCGTCACAGGGGTCAGAAAAACTGTTTTTT.

The rearrangement links TRBV5-6 to TRBJ1-3; no reliable D call. CDR1 and CDR2 (germline): SGHDT, YYEEEE. V lost 0 bases, J lost 3 bases, and 13 bases lay in between. This CDR3 comprises 16 residues. CDR3 loop: CASSLENRKYGNTIYF. In nucleotides, the CDR3 is TGTGCCAGCAGCTTGGAGAACAGAAAATATGGAAACACCATATATTTT.

Note on this clonotype: A junction end diverges from the germline sequence, so it may reflect a read error. CDR3 DNA sequence: TGTACCAGCAGCGTCGGACTCCCAGTCAGCGATACGCAGTATTTT. Translation: CTSSVGLPVSDTQYF. The chain uses TRBV9 and TRBJ2-3; D is perhaps TRBD2 (5 bases). Germline CDR1 reads SGDLS; CDR2 reads YYNGEE. The length of the CDR3 is 15 residues. The full variable domain, in which reference TRBV9 and TRBJ2-3 provide the parts outside the CDR3, is DSGVTQTPKHLITATGQRVTLRCSPRSGDLSVYWYQQSLDQGLQFLIQYYNGEERAKGNILERFSAQQFPDLHSELNLSSLELGDSALYFCTSSVGLPVSDTQYFGPGTRLTVL.

The chain employs TRBV6-4 and TRBJ1-6; 9 bases line up with TRBD1. CDR1 MRHNA and CDR2 SNTAGT come from the germline V gene. CDR3 length: 15 amino acids. The ends lost 2 bases at V and 10 bases at J; junction bases unmatched: 6. The CDR3: CASSDLGQGRSPLHF. The CDR3 nucleotides are TGTGCCAGCAGTGACCTGGGACAGGGTAGATCACCCCTCCACTTT.

The chain carries TRBV18 and TRBJ1-2; D is unclear. Germline values: CDR1 KGHSH, CDR2 LQKENI. The CDR3 has 14 amino acids. Trimming took off 2 bases at V and 1 base at J, with 8 bases between the two ends. DNA of the CDR3: TGTGCCAGCTCACCAGGAGAGGGTAACTATGGCTACACCTTC. Amino acids: CASSPGEGNYGYTF.